This T cell receptor (beta chain) is from a study of cytomegalovirus exposure and HLA in healthy donors. Study-wide results and limits: Segments of the TCR beta V type were, in most cases, productive about 90% or about 30% of the time in an earlier analysis. Whilst most TCR sequences proved rare, a subset of public TCRs occurred across many donors. Listed as cytomegalovirus-associated were about 160 TCR beta chains.

On this clone itself: Its matching antigen is unknown.

The PCR had 60 Vbeta and 13 Jbeta primers. Sequencing used immunoSEQ multiplex PCR; TCRdb keeps in-frame clones, though not all of them. Of roughly 86,000 clones listed, more than 65% are singletons. Though nominally healthy at sampling, donors likely had unrecorded immune exposures. The germline gives CDR1 SGHNT, CDR2 YYREEE (reference sequence). The CDR3 totals 14 residues. J lost 5 bases, V lost 2 bases, and 2 bases had no gene match. The chain is built from TRBV5-4 and TRBJ1-4; the match to TRBD1 covers 8 bases. The source is a man in his 60s in good health and CMV-seronegative. The sample was PBMCs. The CDR3: CASSLQGVNEKLFF. CDR3 in DNA: TGTGCCAGCAGCTTACAGGGGGTAAATGAAAAACTGTTTTTT.